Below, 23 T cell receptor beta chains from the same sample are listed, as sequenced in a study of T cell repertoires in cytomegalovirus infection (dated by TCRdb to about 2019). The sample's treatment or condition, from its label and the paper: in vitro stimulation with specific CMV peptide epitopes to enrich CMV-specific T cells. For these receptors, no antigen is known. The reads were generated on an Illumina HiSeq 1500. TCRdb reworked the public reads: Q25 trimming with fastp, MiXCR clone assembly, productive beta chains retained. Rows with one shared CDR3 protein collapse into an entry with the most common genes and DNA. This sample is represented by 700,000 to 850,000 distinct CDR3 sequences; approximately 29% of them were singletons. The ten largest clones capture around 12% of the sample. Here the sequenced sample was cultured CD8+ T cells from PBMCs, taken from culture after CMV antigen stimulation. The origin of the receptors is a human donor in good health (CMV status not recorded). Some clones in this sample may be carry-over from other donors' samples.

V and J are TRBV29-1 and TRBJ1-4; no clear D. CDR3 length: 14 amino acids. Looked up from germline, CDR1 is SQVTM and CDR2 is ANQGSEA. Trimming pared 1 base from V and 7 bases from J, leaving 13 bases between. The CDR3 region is CSVEGGRLGEKLFF. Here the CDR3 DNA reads TGCAGCGTTGAAGGGGGAAGGCTTGGTGAAAAACTGTTTTTT. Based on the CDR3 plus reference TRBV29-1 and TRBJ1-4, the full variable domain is SAVISQKPSRDICQRGTSLTIQCQVDSQVTMMFWYRQQPGQSLTLIATANQGSEATYESGFVIDKFPISRPNLTFSTLTVSNMSPEDSSIYLCSVEGGRLGEKLFFGSGTQLSVL.

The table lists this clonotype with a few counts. The DNA of the CDR3 is TGTGCCACCGTCTACTCCTACGAGCAGTACGTC. Translation gives CATVYSYEQYV. The rearrangement uses TRBV6-1 and TRBJ2-7; no definite D call. V lost 10 bases to trimming and J lost 0 bases, with 7 bases between them. Germline V lookup: CDR1 MNHNS, CDR2 SASEGT. This CDR3 contains 11 residues.

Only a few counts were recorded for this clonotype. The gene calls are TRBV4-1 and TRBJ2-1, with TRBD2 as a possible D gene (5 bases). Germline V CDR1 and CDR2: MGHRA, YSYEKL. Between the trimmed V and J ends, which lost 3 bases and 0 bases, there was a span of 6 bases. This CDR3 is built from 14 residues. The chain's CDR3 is CASSHSDSYNEQFF. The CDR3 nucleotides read TGCGCCAGCAGCCATAGCGACTCCTACAATGAGCAGTTCTTC.

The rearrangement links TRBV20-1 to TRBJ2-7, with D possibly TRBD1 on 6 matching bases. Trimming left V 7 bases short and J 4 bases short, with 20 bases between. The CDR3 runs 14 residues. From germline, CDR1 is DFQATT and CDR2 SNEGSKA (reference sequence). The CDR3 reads CSVVQGPPEYEQYF. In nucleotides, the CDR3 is TGCAGTGTCGTACAGGGACCCCCGGAATACGAGCAGTACTTC.

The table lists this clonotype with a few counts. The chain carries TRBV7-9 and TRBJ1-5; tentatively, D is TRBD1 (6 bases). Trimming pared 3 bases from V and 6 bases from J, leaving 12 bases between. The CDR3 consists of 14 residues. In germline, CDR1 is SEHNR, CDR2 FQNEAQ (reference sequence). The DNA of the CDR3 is TGTGCCAGCAGCTTCGGGAGGGGGGGTCAGCCCCAGCATTTT. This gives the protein CASSFGRGGQPQHF.

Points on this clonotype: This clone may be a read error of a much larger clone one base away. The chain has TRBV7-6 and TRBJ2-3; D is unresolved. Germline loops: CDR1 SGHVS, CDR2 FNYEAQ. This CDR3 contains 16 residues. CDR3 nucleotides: TGTACCAGCAGCTTAGAATTGGGGTTTAGCACAGATACGCAGTATTTT. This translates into CTSSLELGFSTDTQYF.

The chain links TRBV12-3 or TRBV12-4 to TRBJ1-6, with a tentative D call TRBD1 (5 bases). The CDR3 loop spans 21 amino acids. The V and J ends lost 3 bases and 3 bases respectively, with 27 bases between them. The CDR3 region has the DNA TGTGCCAGCAGTTTTCGGGATGGGTTGTTCTCACGGGGACTCTATAATTCACCCCTCCACTTT. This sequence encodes CASSFRDGLFSRGLYNSPLHF.

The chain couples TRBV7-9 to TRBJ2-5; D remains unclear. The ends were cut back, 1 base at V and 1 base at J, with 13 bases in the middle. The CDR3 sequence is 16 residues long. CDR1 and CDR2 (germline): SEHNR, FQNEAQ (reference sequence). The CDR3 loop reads CASSLGRRTAQETQYF. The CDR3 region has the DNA TGTGCCAGCAGCTTAGGGCGAAGGACGGCCCAAGAGACCCAGTACTTC.

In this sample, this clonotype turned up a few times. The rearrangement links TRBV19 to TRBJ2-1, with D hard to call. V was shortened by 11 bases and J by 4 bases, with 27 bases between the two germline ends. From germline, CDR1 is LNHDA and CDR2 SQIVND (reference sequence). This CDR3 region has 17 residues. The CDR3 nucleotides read TGTGCCGCTTCCGACACGACTGATGCTAGTGGGTACAATGAGCAGTTCTTC. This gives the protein CAASDTTDASGYNEQFF.

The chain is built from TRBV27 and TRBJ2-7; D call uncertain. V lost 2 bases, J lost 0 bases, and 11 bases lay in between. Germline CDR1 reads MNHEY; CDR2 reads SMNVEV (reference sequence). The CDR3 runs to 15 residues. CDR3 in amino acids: CASSLGSSSSYEQYF. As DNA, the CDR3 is TGTGCCAGCAGTTTAGGCAGCTCCAGCTCCTACGAGCAGTACTTC.

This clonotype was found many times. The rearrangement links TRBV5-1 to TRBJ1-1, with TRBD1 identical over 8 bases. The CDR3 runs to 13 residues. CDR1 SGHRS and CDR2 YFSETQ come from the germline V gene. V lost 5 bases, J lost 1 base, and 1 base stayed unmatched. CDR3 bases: TGCGCCAGCAGGGGACAGGAGAACACTGAAGCTTTCTTT. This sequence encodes CASRGQENTEAFF.

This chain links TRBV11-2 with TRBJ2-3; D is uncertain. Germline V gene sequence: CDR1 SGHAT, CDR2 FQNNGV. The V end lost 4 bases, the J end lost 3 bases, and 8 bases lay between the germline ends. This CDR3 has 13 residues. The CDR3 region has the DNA TGTGCCAGCAGCTCTTTAATTACAGATACGCAGTATTTT. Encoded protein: CASSSLITDTQYF. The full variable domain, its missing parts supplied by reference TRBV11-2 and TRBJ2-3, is EAGVAQSPRYKIIEKRQSVAFWCNPISGHATLYWYQQILGQGPKLLIQFQNNGVVDDSQLPKDRFSAERLKGVDSTLKIQPAKLEDSAVYLCASSSLITDTQYFGPGTRLTVL.

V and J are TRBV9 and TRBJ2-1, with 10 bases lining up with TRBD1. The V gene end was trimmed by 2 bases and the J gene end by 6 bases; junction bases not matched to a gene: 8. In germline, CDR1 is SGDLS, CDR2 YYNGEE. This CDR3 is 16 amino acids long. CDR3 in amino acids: CASSVGRDRGSNEQFF. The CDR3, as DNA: TGTGCCAGCAGCGTGGGCCGGGACAGGGGTTCCAATGAGCAGTTCTTC.

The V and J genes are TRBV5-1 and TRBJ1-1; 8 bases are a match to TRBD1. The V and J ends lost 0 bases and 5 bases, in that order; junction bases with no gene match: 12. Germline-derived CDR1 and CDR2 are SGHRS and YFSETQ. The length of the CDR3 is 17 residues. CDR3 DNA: TGCGCCAGCAGCTTGGGTGGAGACAGGGGCCGCCGGACTGAAGCTTTCTTT. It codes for CASSLGGDRGRRTEAFF.

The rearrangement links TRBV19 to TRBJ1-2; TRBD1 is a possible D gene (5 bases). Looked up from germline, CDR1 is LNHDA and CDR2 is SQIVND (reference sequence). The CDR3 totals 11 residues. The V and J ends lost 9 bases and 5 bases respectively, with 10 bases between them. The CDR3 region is CASRDVYGYTF. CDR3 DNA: TGTGCCAGCAGGGACGTTTATGGCTACACCTTC.

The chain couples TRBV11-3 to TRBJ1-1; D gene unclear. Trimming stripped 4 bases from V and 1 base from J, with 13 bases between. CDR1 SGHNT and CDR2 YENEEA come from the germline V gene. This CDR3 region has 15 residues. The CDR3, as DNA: TGTGCCAGCAGCTGGACTCCAAGTCCGAACACTGAAGCTTTCTTT. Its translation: CASSWTPSPNTEAFF. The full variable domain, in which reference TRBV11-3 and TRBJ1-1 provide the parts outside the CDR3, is EAGVVQSPRYKIIEKKQPVAFWCNPISGHNTLYWYLQNLGQGPELLIRYENEEAVDDSQLPKDRFSAERLKGVDSTLKIQPAELGDSAVYLCASSWTPSPNTEAFFGQGTRLTVV.

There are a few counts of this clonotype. The CDR3 is CAVQGSQETQYF. In DNA form, the CDR3 reads TGTGCCGTACAGGGTAGCCAAGAGACCCAGTACTTC. The chain joins TRBV2 to TRBJ2-5; D perhaps matches TRBD1 (6 bases). The CDR3 loop spans 12 amino acids. V gave up 11 bases and J gave up 1 base, with 11 bases separating them. CDR1 is SNHLY, CDR2 FYNNEI, per germline.

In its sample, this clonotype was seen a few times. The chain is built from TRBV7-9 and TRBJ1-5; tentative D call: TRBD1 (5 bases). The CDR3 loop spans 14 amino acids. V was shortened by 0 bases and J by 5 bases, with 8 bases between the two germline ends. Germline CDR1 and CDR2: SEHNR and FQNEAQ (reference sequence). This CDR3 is CASSLASGDQPQHF. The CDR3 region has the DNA TGTGCCAGCAGCTTAGCATCGGGGGATCAGCCCCAGCATTTT.

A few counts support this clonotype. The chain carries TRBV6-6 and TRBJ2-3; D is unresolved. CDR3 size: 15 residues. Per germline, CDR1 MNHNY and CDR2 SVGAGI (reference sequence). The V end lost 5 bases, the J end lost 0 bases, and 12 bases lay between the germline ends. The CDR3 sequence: CASSALSSSTDTQYF. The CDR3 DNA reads TGTGCCAGCAGTGCACTATCGTCTAGCACAGATACGCAGTATTTT.

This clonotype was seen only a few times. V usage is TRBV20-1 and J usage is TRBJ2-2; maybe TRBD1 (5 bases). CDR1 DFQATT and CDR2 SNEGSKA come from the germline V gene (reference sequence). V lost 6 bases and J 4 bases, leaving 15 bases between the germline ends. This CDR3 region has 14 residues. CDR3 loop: CSARVLPGTGELFF. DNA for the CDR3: TGCAGTGCCAGGGTCCTACCGGGCACCGGGGAGCTGTTTTTT.

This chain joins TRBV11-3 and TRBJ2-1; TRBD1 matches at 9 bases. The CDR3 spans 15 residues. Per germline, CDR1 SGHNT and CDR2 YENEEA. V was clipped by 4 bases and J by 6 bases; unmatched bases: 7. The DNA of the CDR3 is TGTGCCAGCAGCTCCACAGGGGGCAGAGGCAATGAGCAGTTCTTC. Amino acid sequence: CASSSTGGRGNEQFF.

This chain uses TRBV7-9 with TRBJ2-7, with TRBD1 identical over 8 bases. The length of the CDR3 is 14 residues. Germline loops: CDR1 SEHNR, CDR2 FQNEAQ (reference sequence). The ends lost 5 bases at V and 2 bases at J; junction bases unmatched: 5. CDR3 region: CASSTARGPYEQYF. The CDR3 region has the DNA TGTGCCAGCAGCACCGCCAGGGGGCCCTACGAGCAGTACTTC.

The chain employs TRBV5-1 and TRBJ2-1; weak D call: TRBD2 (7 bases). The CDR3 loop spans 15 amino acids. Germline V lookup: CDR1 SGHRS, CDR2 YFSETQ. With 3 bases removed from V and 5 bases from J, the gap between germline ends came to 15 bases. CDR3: CASSWGGGADNEQFF. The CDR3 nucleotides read TGCGCCAGCAGCTGGGGTGGGGGGGCAGACAATGAGCAGTTCTTC.